A selection of T cell receptor beta chains follows, all from one sample in a study of breast tumors, draining lymph nodes, adjacent tissues. MiXCR, run by TCRdb on the multiplex PCR reads, gives a single entry per CDR3 protein. This repertoire shows about 230,000 distinct CDR3 sequences, about a third found once; its top ten account for approximately 1.4%. Input material: axillary lymph node tissue. Every receptor here comes from a female donor with breast cancer. Some clones in this sample may be carry-over from other donors' samples. CDR3s leave out the opening cysteine and the closing phenylalanine or tryptophan.

V	J	CDR3
TRBV7-2	TRBJ2-3	ASSPLSGRVVTDPQY
TRBV6-1	TRBJ2-1	ASSSPQDLREQF
TRBV7-9	TRBJ1-1	ASSLQRQENTEAF
TRBV5-5	TRBJ2-5	ASSRTSGKETQY
TRBV3-1	TRBJ1-5	ASSPPLGSSPGPQH
TRBV11-3	TRBJ2-1	ASSLESGRAGNEQF
TRBV28	TRBJ2-1	ASSPQAGSSYNEQF
TRBV7-3	TRBJ2-2	ASSLSNTGELF
TRBV30	TRBJ2-6	AWKGTGTSGANVLT
TRBV19	TRBJ2-3	ASSIGTSGRRPDTQY
TRBV5-5	TRBJ2-1	ASSLMDRGSYNEQF
TRBV5-6	TRBJ2-2	ASSPPAGELF
TRBV29-1	TRBJ1-2	SVEGWTLNYGYT
TRBV2	TRBJ2-7	ASSEVTGGRYEQY
TRBV30	TRBJ1-2	AWRTGQGGYT
TRBV19	TRBJ2-7	ASGLRGTYEQY
TRBV19	TRBJ2-1	ASQGTSGSSYNEQF
TRBV29-1	TRBJ1-2	RDGQGVGYT
TRBV7-9	TRBJ1-4	ASSLAYSRAYVKLF
TRBV24-1	TRBJ2-6	ATSDNQGRNGANVLT
TRBV3-2	TRBJ2-5	VGGREQETQY
TRBV11-2	TRBJ1-6	ASSLGIQGSIGSPLH
TRBV12-3/TRBV12-4	TRBJ2-7	ASSLGYGTGPTSYEQY
TRBV5-1	TRBJ2-5	ASSLALRGAGSQY
TRBV6-2/TRBV6-3	TRBJ2-2	ASSHSPRAYTGELF
TRBV3-1	TRBJ1-1	ASSQAGTNTEAF
TRBV20-1	TRBJ2-1	SAREGLSYNEQF
TRBV20-1	TRBJ2-7	SALPSGNPYEQY
TRBV6-5	TRBJ2-3	ASSSSVLATDTQY